These 31 T cell receptor beta chains share one sample of origin, sequenced in a study of cytomegalovirus exposure and HLA in healthy donors. 60 Vbeta and 13 Jbeta primers were used in PCR. Sequencing was performed with immunoSEQ multiplex PCR; in TCRdb, only in-frame clones are kept and a portion is missing. This sample yields fewer than 180,000 clones, of which roughly three quarters are seen a single time; 3.5% belongs to the top ten. Sequencing was done on a sample of PBMCs. These receptors originate from a human donor in good health.

This clone was seen only once. The chain joins TRBV4-2 to TRBJ1-3; D remains unclear. The CDR3 is made up of 17 amino acids. Germline CDR1 LGHNA, CDR2 YNFKEQ. V lost 1 base and J lost 0, with 13 bases in between. The DNA of the CDR3 is TGTGCCAGCAGCCAAGTCCACGACTTGAACTCTGGAAACACCATATATTTT. The encoded protein is CASSQVHDLNSGNTIYF.

The J gene is TRBJ2-7, the V gene TRBV6-1; D call uncertain. CDR1 is MNHNS and CDR2 is SASEGT in the germline V gene. Trimming stripped 7 bases from V and 2 bases from J, with 12 bases between. The CDR3 is made up of 13 amino acids. The DNA for the CDR3 is TGTGCCAGCAACCCAAGACTCACCTACGAGCAGTACTTC. Translation gives CASNPRLTYEQYF.

Regarding this clone: Other DNA sequences in the same sample also yield this CDR3. The chain employs TRBV9 and TRBJ2-7; D remains unclear. The CDR3 has 14 amino acids. The ends were cut back, 0 bases at V and 0 bases at J, with 7 bases in the middle. Germline loops: CDR1 SGDLS, CDR2 YYNGEE. CDR3 in amino acids: CASSVASSSYEQYF. The CDR3, as DNA: TGTGCCAGCAGCGTAGCGTCGAGCTCCTACGAGCAGTACTTC.

The rearrangement joins TRBV5-4 to TRBJ2-1; the D is unclear. CDR3 size: 16 residues. Germline CDR1 is SGHNT and CDR2 is YYREEE (reference sequence). With 4 bases removed from V and 0 bases from J, the gap between germline ends came to 14 bases. Written as DNA, the CDR3 is TGTGCCAGCAGCGGGCCTTTGAGAAACTCCTACAATGAGCAGTTCTTC. Amino acids: CASSGPLRNSYNEQFF.

This clone turned up a few times. J is TRBJ1-1 and V is TRBV7-9, with D possibly matching TRBD1 (6 bases). This CDR3 spans 14 amino acids. Trimming took 5 bases from V and 2 from J, leaving 12 bases between them. Germline V gene lookup returns CDR1 SEHNR and CDR2 FQNEAQ (reference sequence). The chain's CDR3 is CASSENRVNTEAFF. The DNA of the CDR3 is TGTGCCAGCAGCGAAAACAGGGTTAACACTGAAGCTTTCTTT.

This sequence joins TRBV15 and TRBJ2-1; TRBD1 aligns across 10 bases. The CDR3 has 17 amino acids. V lost 3 bases, J lost 5 bases, and 10 bases stayed unmatched. Looked up from germline, CDR1 is LNHNV and CDR2 is YYDKDF (reference sequence). In nucleotides, the CDR3 is TGTGCCACCAGCAGCCTTCCCGGGACAGGGGACGACAATGAGCAGTTCTTC. This encodes CATSSLPGTGDDNEQFF.

In its sample, this clone was seen a few times. The rearrangement links TRBV28 to TRBJ1-1; tentatively, D is TRBD1 (5 bases). Trimming cost V 4 bases and J 3 bases, with 18 bases left between them. CDR3 length equals 16 residues. Germline lookup yields CDR1 MDHEN and CDR2 SYDVKM. This chain's CDR3 is CASSYPPGGGHTEAFF. The CDR3 DNA reads as TGTGCCAGCAGTTATCCTCCCGGGGGAGGGCACACTGAAGCTTTCTTT.

J is TRBJ2-3 and V is TRBV21-1; TRBD1, as called in the table, went unchecked against the DNA. TRBV21-1 is tagged as a pseudogene. This CDR3 has 14 amino acids. The CDR3 spells CASSKVSYRNTQYF. In nucleotides, the CDR3 is TGTGCCAGCAGCAAAGTTTCCTACAGAAATACGCAGTATTTT.

Comment on this clone: One end of the junction is discordant with germline, which a read error may explain. The chain is built from TRBV4-1 and TRBJ1-2, with D possibly TRBD1 on 6 matching bases. CDR1 and CDR2 (germline): MGHRA, YSYEKL. The CDR3 runs to 15 residues. The CDR3 reads CASSQDFPGARGYPF. CDR3 DNA sequence: TGCGCCAGCAGCCAAGATTTCCCAGGGGCGAGGGGCTACCCCTTC.

This chain links TRBV14 with TRBJ1-4, with unresolved D. Germline-derived CDR1 and CDR2 are SGHDN and FVKESK. Between the trimmed V and J ends, which lost 5 bases and 7 bases, there was a span of 8 bases. The CDR3 runs to 12 residues. The DNA of the CDR3 is TGTGCCAGCAGCGCGCGTGCTGAAAAACTGTTTTTT. This gives the protein CASSARAEKLFF.

The chain carries TRBV6-6 and TRBJ2-7; TRBD2 matches 15 bases. Germline V gene data show CDR1 as MNHNY and CDR2 as SVGAGI (reference sequence). Losses at the gene ends were 2 bases for V and 7 bases for J; bases not matched to a gene: 3. The CDR3 is 15 amino acids. The CDR3 DNA is TGTGCCAGCAGTTACCCGGGGACTAGCGGGAGGGAGCAGTACTTC. Protein: CASSYPGTSGREQYF.

J is TRBJ2-1 and V is TRBV4-1; TRBD2 agrees at 13 bases. The CDR3 consists of 20 residues. The V segment lost 1 base and the J segment 5 bases; nucleotides outside the gene matches: 14. Germline CDR1 MGHRA, CDR2 YSYEKL. The CDR3 reads CASSQGWGRTSGGIHNEQFF. DNA of the CDR3: TGCGCCAGCAGCCAAGGGTGGGGGAGGACTAGCGGGGGTATCCACAATGAGCAGTTCTTC.

V gene TRBV7-2 combines with J gene TRBJ1-2; D may be TRBD1 (6 bases). Germline-derived CDR1 and CDR2 are SGHTA and FQGNSA. This CDR3 contains 13 residues. V dropped 3 bases and J dropped 2 bases, with 7 bases sitting between them. CDR3 sequence: CASSFDRNYGYTF. The CDR3 nucleotides are TGTGCCAGCAGCTTCGACAGGAACTATGGCTACACCTTC.

This rearrangement joins TRBV6-6 to TRBJ2-5; D unclear. Trimming took off 6 bases at V and 3 bases at J, with 5 bases between the two ends. CDR1 and CDR2 from the germline V gene are MNHNY and SVGAGI (reference sequence). The CDR3 has 11 residues. Here the CDR3 DNA reads TGTGCCAGCAGCAATGAAGAGACCCAGTACTTC. Translation gives CASSNEETQYF.

The CDR3 loop is CASSREVANTGELFF. The CDR3 DNA is TGTGCCAGCAGCCGAGAGGTGGCGAACACCGGGGAGCTGTTTTTT. The rearrangement joins TRBV5-4 to TRBJ2-2; no firm D call. The V gene lost 4 bases and the J gene lost 0 bases, with 10 bases spanning the gap. This CDR3 is built from 15 residues. Germline CDR1 SGHNT, CDR2 YYREEE (reference sequence).

The gene calls are TRBV28 and TRBJ1-5, with D possibly matching TRBD1 (5 bases). The CDR3 extends over 15 amino acids. Germline lookup yields CDR1 MDHEN and CDR2 SYDVKM. The V end was cut by 10 bases, the J end by 2 bases, with 18 bases between. CDR3 coding DNA: TGTGCCACCAAGCTAGGGGAAGAACGCAATCAGCCCCAGCATTTT. Translation: CATKLGEERNQPQHF.

This chain connects TRBV6-1 to TRBJ2-5; TRBD1 is a possible D gene (7 bases). The CDR3 runs 15 residues. CDR1 MNHNS and CDR2 SASEGT come from the germline V gene. V lost 0 bases, J lost 5 bases, and 13 bases lay in between. The CDR3 loop reads CASSEAEGQYETQYF. In nucleotides, the CDR3 is TGTGCCAGCAGTGAAGCGGAGGGACAGTACGAGACCCAGTACTTC.

The chain is built from TRBV30 and TRBJ1-6, with D possibly matching TRBD1 (6 bases). The CDR3 has 14 amino acids. V was shortened by 3 bases and J by 4 bases, with 10 bases between the two germline ends. CDR1 is GTSNPN, CDR2 SVGIG, per germline (reference sequence). CDR3 coding DNA: TGTGCCTGGAGCCCTGGACAGTATAATTCACCCCTCCACTTT. Residues: CAWSPGQYNSPLHF. The full variable domain, in which reference TRBV30 and TRBJ1-6 provide the parts outside the CDR3, is SQTIHQWPATLVQPVGSPLSLECTVEGTSNPNLYWYRQAAGRGLQLLFYSVGIGQISSEVPQNLSASRPQDRQFILSSKKLLLSDSGFYLCAWSPGQYNSPLHFGNGTRLTVT.

V usage is TRBV4-3 and J usage is TRBJ1-3; D not certain. Trimming removed 1 base at V and 4 bases at J, with 5 bases between. The CDR3 has 13 residues. Germline V gene data show CDR1 as LGHNA and CDR2 as YSLEER. CDR3 residues: CASSQGSGNTIYF. The CDR3 DNA is TGCGCCAGCAGCCAAGGGAGCGGAAACACCATATATTTT.

This clone was seen only a few times. It is unclear where the CDR3 begins or ends on the DNA, so no DNA is shown, and the CDR3 is as TCRdb lists it. The J gene is TRBJ1-2, the V gene TRBV6-1; the tabulated D call, TRBD1, remains unverified against the DNA. The CDR3 is 13 residues long, ends included. Looked up from germline, CDR1 is MNHNS and CDR2 is SASEGT. CDR3 amino acids: CASRGWAVGTEGF.

Only a few counts were recorded for this clone. The chain carries TRBV6-1 and TRBJ2-2; 8 bases line up with TRBD1. Per the germline V gene, CDR1 is MNHNS and CDR2 is SASEGT. V dropped 2 bases and J dropped 0; count of bases not matched to a gene: 11. CDR3 length equals 19 residues. CDR3 DNA: TGTGCCAGCAGTGAATTAAGACGGGCGACAGGGGCGAACACCGGGGAGCTGTTTTTT. Residues: CASSELRRATGANTGELFF.

This chain uses TRBV11-3 with TRBJ1-6; a possible D gene is TRBD1 (6 bases). The V end was cut by 5 bases, the J end by 7 bases, with 9 bases between. Germline V CDR1 and CDR2: SGHNT, YENEEA. The CDR3 length is 13 residues. The DNA of the CDR3 is TGTGCCAGCAGCCCGGACAGCAATTCACCCCTCCACTTT. Translation: CASSPDSNSPLHF.

Concerning this clone itself: One end of the junction varies from germline; a read error may be responsible. The chain couples TRBV7-9 to TRBJ2-7, with 7 nucleotides matching TRBD2. This CDR3 comprises 16 residues. From germline, CDR1 is SEHNR and CDR2 FQNEAQ (reference sequence). CDR3 region: CSSSLGGGGKAYEQYF. DNA for the CDR3: TGTTCCAGCAGCTTAGGTGGGGGAGGGAAGGCCTACGAGCAGTACTTC.

The chain combines TRBV6-1 with TRBJ1-5, with 9 positions matching TRBD1. Trimming removed 8 bases from V and 6 bases from J; junction bases left unmatched: 8. Germline V gene sequence: CDR1 MNHNS, CDR2 SASEGT. The CDR3 runs 14 residues. As DNA, the CDR3 is TGTGCCAGCCATTACAGGGGGCGAGGTCAGCCCCAGCATTTT. It yields the protein CASHYRGRGQPQHF.

This clone was detected a few times. This chain uses TRBV4-1 with TRBJ2-2; no definite D call. CDR1 is MGHRA and CDR2 is YSYEKL in the germline V gene. V dropped 1 base and J dropped 1 base, with 10 bases sitting between them. The CDR3 contains 16 residues. The CDR3 bases are TGCGCCAGCAGCCAAGTGATGGAGATGAACACCGGGGAGCTGTTTTTT. It specifies CASSQVMEMNTGELFF.

The genes are TRBV6-5 and TRBJ2-6; D perhaps matches TRBD2 (5 bases). Trimming shortened V by 0 bases and J by 0 bases, and 6 bases separated the two germline ends. Germline V lookup: CDR1 MNHEY, CDR2 SVGAGI. There are 16 residues in the CDR3. CDR3: CASSYSTSSGANVLTF. The CDR3 DNA sequence: TGTGCCAGCAGTTACTCTACTAGCTCTGGGGCCAACGTCCTGACTTTC.

The chain uses TRBV5-1 and TRBJ2-7; 8 bases align to TRBD1. Germline V lookup: CDR1 SGHRS, CDR2 YFSETQ. The CDR3 contains 15 residues. With 3 bases clipped from V and 0 bases from J, the junction kept 5 bases outside the gene matches. CDR3 region: CASSSTQGVSYEQYF. CDR3 nucleotide sequence: TGCGCCAGCAGCTCAACACAGGGGGTCTCCTACGAGCAGTACTTC.

This chain connects TRBV6-5 to TRBJ2-1, with 7 bases fitting TRBD2. J was trimmed by 14 bases and V by 5 bases; bases with no gene match: 6. The germline gives CDR1 MNHEY, CDR2 SVGAGI. This CDR3 region has 11 residues. CDR3 sequence reads: CASSHGLEKFF. DNA of the CDR3: TGTGCCAGCAGTCACGGACTAGAAAAGTTCTTC.

This clone has only one observation. The rearrangement uses TRBV7-2 and TRBJ2-7; 8 positions agree with TRBD1. V was pared by 2 bases and J by 3 bases, with 3 bases of the junction left unmatched. CDR1 SGHTA and CDR2 FQGNSA come from the germline V gene. This CDR3 contains 14 residues. The CDR3 here is CASSLRQGNYEQYF. The DNA of the CDR3 is TGTGCCAGCAGCTTACGACAGGGGAACTACGAGCAGTACTTC. Full variable domain (missing parts from reference TRBV7-2 and TRBJ2-7): GAGVSQSPSNKVTEKGKDVELRCDPISGHTALYWYRQSLGQGLEFLIYFQGNSAPDKSGLPSDRFSAERTGGSVSTLTIQRTQQEDSAVYLCASSLRQGNYEQYFGPGTRLTVT.

This chain connects TRBV2 to TRBJ2-3; 8 positions match TRBD1. The CDR3 is 15 amino acids. Trimming cost V 2 bases and J 2 bases; bases outside gene matches: 3. Germline V gene data show CDR1 as SNHLY and CDR2 as FYNNEI. CDR3 in DNA: TGTGCCAGCAGTGAACGGGACAGGCTCACAGATACGCAGTATTTT. Its protein is CASSERDRLTDTQYF.

This clone has just a few counts. CDR3 loop: CASSLDPYRTSGGARRETQYF. The CDR3 DNA sequence: TGTGCCAGCAGCCTCGACCCCTACCGGACTAGCGGGGGGGCTCGGCGAGAGACCCAGTACTTC. The gene calls are TRBV4-2 and TRBJ2-5; TRBD2 aligns across 15 bases. The germline V gene has CDR1 LGHNA and CDR2 YNFKEQ. Trimming at V came to 4 bases and at J to 4 bases, leaving 19 bases not matched to a gene. This CDR3 region has 21 residues.